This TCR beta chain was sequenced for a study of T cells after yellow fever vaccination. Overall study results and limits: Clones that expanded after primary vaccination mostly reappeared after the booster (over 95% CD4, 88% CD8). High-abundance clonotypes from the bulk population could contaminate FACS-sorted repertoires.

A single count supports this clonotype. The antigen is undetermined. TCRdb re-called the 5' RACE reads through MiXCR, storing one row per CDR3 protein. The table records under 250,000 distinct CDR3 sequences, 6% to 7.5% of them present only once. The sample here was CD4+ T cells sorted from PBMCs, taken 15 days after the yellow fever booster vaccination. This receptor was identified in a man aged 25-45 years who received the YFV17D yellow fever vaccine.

The CDR3 sequence is CSVGRGERALGELFF. CDR3 DNA sequence: TGCAGCGTCGGCCGGGGCGAGAGGGCCCTTGGGGAGCTGTTTTTT. The chain couples TRBV29-1 to TRBJ2-2; D is perhaps TRBD1 or TRBD2 (5 bases each). CDR1 SQVTM and CDR2 ANQGSEA come from the germline V gene. The CDR3 spans 15 residues. Trimming took off 6 bases at V and 8 bases at J, with 22 bases between the two ends.